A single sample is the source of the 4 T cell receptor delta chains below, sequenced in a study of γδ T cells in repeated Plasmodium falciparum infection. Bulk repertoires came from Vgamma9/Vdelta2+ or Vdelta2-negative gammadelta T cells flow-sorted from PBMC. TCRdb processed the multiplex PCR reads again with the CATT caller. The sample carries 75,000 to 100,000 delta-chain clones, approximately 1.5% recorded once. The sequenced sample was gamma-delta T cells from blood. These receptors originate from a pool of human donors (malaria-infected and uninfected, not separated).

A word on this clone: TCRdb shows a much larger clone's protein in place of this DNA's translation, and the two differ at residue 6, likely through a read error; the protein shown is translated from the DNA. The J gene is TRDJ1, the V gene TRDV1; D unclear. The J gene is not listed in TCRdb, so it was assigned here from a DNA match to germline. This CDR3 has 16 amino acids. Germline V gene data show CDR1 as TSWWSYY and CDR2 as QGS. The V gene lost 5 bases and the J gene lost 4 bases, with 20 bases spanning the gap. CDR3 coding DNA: TGTGCTCTTGGGATAGGACCCGTTAGGAACGGCGATAAACTCATCTTT. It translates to CALGIGPVRNGDKLIF.

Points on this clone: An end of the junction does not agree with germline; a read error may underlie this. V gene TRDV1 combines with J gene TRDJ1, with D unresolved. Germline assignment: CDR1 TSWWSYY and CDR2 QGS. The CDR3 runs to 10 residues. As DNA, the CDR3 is TGCGCATCGTACACCGATAAACTCATCTTT. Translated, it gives CASYTDKLIF.

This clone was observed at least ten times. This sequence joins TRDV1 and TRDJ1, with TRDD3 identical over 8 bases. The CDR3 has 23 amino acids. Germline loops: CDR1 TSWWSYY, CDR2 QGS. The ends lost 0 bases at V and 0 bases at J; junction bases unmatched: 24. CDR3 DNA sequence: TGTGCTCTTGGGGAACTAGGCACCGCCTTCCCTCACTGGGGGGGGAGGTACACCGATAAACTCATCTTT. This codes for CALGELGTAFPHWGGRYTDKLIF.

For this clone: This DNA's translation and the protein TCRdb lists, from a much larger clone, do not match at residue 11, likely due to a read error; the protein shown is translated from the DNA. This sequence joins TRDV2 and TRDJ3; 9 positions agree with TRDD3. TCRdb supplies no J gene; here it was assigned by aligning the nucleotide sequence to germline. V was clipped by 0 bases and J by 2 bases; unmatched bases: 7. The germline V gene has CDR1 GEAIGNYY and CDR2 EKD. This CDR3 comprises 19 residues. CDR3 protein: CACDTGYWGTPWDTRQMFF. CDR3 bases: TGTGCCTGTGACACCGGGTACTGGGGGACCCCCTGGGACACCCGACAGATGTTTTTC.